This T cell receptor (beta chain) derives from a study of T cell changes during pregnancy in multiple sclerosis. Sequenced by immunoSEQ multiplex PCR; TCRdb stores in-frame clones only, minus some. There are about 73,000 clones in the sample; under 90% occur only once, and over 7.5% lies in the top ten. CDR1 is SGHTA and CDR2 is FQGNSA in the germline V gene. The V and J ends lost 4 bases and 1 base respectively, with 11 bases between them. CDR3 length: 14 amino acids. Specimen: peripheral blood, collected after pregnancy. V is TRBV7-2 and J is TRBJ2-7; D perhaps matches TRBD2 (5 bases). This receptor was identified in a female donor in good health, enrolled as a control in a pregnancy study. The CDR3 DNA reads TGTGCCAGCAGCTATCTAAGCGGTTCCTACGAGCAGTACTTC. Translation gives CASSYLSGSYEQYF.